The clone carrying this T cell receptor beta chain showed up just a few times. Its antigen is not known. This record comes from a study of blood T cells in healthy people across ages. Study-level results: Per million T cells, TCR beta diversity dropped roughly linearly as age increased.

V shed 1 base and J shed 5 bases, with 14 bases lying between them. The CDR3 consists of 15 residues. Germline values: CDR1 SEHNR, CDR2 FQNEAQ (reference sequence). Together with a sample-barcoded 5' primer, a J-beta primer mix was included in a second PCR lasting roughly 6 to 12 cycles. Each sample yielded at least 3 million CDR3-containing paired-end reads. TCRdb reanalysed the 5' RACE reads using MiXCR and keeps one entry per CDR3 protein. The sample comprises around 1,800,000 distinct CDR3 sequences, about two fifths of which are singletons, and 23% rests with the top ten. This TCR was sampled from a human donor in good health. The material sequenced was blood. V is TRBV7-9 and J is TRBJ1-2; the D gene is possibly TRBD1 (5 bases). In DNA, the CDR3 is TGTGCCAGCAGCTTAGGGGGCCAACTCCCATATGGCTACACCTTC. Protein: CASSLGGQLPYGYTF.